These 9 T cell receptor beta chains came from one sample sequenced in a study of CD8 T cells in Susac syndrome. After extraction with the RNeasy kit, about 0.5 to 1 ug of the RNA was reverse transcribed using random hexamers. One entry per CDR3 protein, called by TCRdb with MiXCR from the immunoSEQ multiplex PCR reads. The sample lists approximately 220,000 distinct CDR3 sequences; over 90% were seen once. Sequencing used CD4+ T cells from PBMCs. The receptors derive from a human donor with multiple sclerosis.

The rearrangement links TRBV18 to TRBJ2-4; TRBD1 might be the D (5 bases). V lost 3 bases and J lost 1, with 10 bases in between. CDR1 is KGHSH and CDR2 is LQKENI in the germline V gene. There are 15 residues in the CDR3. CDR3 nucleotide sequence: TGTGCCAGCTCACCCGCAGGGTTGGCCAAAAACATTCAGTACTTC. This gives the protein CASSPAGLAKNIQYF. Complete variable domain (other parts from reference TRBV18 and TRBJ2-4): NAGVMQNPRHLVRRRGQEARLRCSPMKGHSHVYWYRQLPEEGLKFMVYLQKENIIDESGMPKERFSAEFPKEGPSILRIQQVVRGDSAAYFCASSPAGLAKNIQYFGAGTRLSVL.

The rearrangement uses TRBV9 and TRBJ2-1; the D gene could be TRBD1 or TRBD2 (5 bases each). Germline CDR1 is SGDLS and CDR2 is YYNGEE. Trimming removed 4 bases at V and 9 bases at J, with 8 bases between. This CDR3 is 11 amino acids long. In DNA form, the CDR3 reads TGTGCCAGCAGCCTGGGGACTGAGCAGTTCTTC. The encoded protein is CASSLGTEQFF.

The DNA for the CDR3 is TGCGCCAGCAGCTTGGCCTGGGAGCAGTTCTTC. Translating gives CASSLAWEQFF. The rearrangement links TRBV5-1 to TRBJ2-1; D is ambiguous. V was cut by 0 bases and J by 10 bases, with 5 bases left in between. Looked up from germline, CDR1 is SGHRS and CDR2 is YFSETQ. The CDR3 contains 11 residues.

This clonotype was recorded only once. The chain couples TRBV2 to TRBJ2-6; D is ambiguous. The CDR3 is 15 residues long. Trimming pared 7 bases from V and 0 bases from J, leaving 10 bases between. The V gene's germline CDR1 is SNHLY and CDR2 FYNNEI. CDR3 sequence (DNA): TGTGCCAGCACGTACCATGCCTCTGGGGCCAACGTCCTGACTTTC. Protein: CASTYHASGANVLTF.

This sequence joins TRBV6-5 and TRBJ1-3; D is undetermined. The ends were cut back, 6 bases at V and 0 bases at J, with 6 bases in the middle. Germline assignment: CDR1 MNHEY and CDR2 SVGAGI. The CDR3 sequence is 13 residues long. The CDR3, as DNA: TGTGCCAGCAGGAAGAGCTCTGGAAACACCATATATTTT. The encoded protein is CASRKSSGNTIYF.

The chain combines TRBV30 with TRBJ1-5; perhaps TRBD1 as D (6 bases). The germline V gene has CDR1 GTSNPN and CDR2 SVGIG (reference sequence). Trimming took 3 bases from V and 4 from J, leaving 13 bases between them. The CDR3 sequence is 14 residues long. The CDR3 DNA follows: TGTGCCTGGAGGGCGGGGGCCCGAAATCAGCCCCAGCATTTT. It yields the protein CAWRAGARNQPQHF.

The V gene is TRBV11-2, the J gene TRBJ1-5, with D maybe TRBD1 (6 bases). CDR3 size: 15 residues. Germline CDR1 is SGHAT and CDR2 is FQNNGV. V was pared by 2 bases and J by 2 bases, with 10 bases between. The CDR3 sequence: CASSLLAGGNQPQHF. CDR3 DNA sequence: TGTGCCAGCAGCTTATTGGCAGGGGGCAATCAGCCCCAGCATTTT.

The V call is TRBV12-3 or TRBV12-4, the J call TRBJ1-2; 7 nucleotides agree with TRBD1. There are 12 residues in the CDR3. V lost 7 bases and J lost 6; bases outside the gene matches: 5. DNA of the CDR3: TGTGCCAGCACCGACAGGGCCAATGGCTACACCTTC. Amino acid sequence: CASTDRANGYTF.

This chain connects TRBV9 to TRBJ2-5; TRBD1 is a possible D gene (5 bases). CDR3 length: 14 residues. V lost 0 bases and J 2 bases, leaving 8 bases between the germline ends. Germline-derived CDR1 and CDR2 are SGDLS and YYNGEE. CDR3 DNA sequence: TGTGCCAGCAGCGTAGACCAGGGACAAGAGACCCAGTACTTC. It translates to CASSVDQGQETQYF. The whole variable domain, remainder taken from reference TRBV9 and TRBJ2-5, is DSGVTQTPKHLITATGQRVTLRCSPRSGDLSVYWYQQSLDQGLQFLIQYYNGEERAKGNILERFSAQQFPDLHSELNLSSLELGDSALYFCASSVDQGQETQYFGPGTRLLVL.